The 17 T cell receptor beta chains below were found in one sample sequenced in a study of blood T cell repertoires in COVID-19. The assay was immunoSEQ multiplex PCR, and TCRdb's table has in-frame clones only and misses some. The sample includes 250,000 to 300,000 clones, 65% to 85% of them seen just once. The sample was peripheral blood. The source of these receptors is a man aged 80 or over with acute or convalescent COVID-19.

The genes are TRBV6-5 and TRBJ2-1; possibly TRBD2 for D (7 bases). The V gene's germline CDR1 is MNHEY and CDR2 SVGAGI. This CDR3 comprises 15 residues. V was shortened by 9 bases and J by 7 bases, with 22 bases between the two germline ends. The CDR3, as DNA: TGTGCCAGTCGGGAGGAGGGGGGGCTGGGAAATGAGCAGTTCTTC. It encodes CASREEGGLGNEQFF.

The chain joins TRBV5-1 to TRBJ1-4; perhaps TRBD1 as D (5 bases). The length of the CDR3 is 15 residues. V dropped 6 bases and J dropped 6 bases, with 18 bases sitting between them. Germline CDR1 reads SGHRS; CDR2 reads YFSETQ. The CDR3, as DNA: TGCGCCAGCACCCTAACAGGCCGCCGGGATGAAAAACTGTTTTTT. This gives the protein CASTLTGRRDEKLFF.

This chain uses TRBV5-6 with TRBJ2-3; 7 bases fit TRBD2. The trim removed 0 bases at V and 4 bases at J, leaving 2 bases unmatched. The CDR3 totals 14 residues. In germline, CDR1 is SGHDT, CDR2 YYEEEE. This CDR3 reads CASSLDAGADTQYF. CDR3 nucleotides: TGTGCCAGCAGCTTGGATGCGGGAGCAGATACGCAGTATTTT. Supplemented by reference TRBV5-6 and TRBJ2-3, the full variable domain reads DAGVTQSPTHLIKTRGQQVTLRCSPKSGHDTVSWYQQALGQGPQFIFQYYEEEERQRGNFPDRFSGHQFPNYSSELNVNALLLGDSALYLCASSLDAGADTQYFGPGTRLTVL.

The V call is TRBV30, the J call TRBJ2-1, with D uncertain. Germline CDR1 GTSNPN, CDR2 SVGIG (reference sequence). This CDR3 has 12 amino acids. Trimming took off 0 bases at V and 10 bases at J, with 10 bases between the two ends. DNA of the CDR3: TGTGCCTGGAGTGTCTTAGATAGAGAGCAGTTCTTC. Translation gives CAWSVLDREQFF.

The chain joins TRBV3-1 (or the pseudogene TRBV3-2) to TRBJ2-2, with D possibly being TRBD1 (5 bases). The CDR3 runs 16 residues. Per the germline V gene, CDR1 is LGHDT and CDR2 is YNNKEL (reference sequence). Trimming left V 1 base short and J 3 bases short, with 12 bases between. In nucleotides, the CDR3 is TGTGCCAGCAGCCAAGGCGCAGGGTGGGACACCGGGGAGCTGTTTTTT. This translates into CASSQGAGWDTGELFF.

The gene calls are TRBV9 and TRBJ2-2, with no clear D. The germline V and J ends were trimmed by 4 bases and 3 bases, with 22 bases remaining between them. Germline CDR1 is SGDLS and CDR2 is YYNGEE. The CDR3 runs 18 residues. CDR3: CASSPFSGRKPHTGELFF. Written as DNA, the CDR3 is TGTGCCAGCAGCCCCTTCTCTGGGCGAAAACCCCACACCGGGGAGCTGTTTTTT.

The chain has TRBV28 and TRBJ2-3, with TRBD1 identical over 8 bases. The V and J ends lost 6 bases and 1 base, in that order; junction bases with no gene match: 3. The CDR3 is 14 residues long. Per germline, CDR1 MDHEN and CDR2 SYDVKM. DNA for the CDR3: TGTGCCAGCAGGTCAGGGGGCGGCACAGATACGCAGTATTTT. Protein sequence: CASRSGGGTDTQYF.

The CDR3 coding sequence is TGTGCCAGCAGCCCCGGGGGGGATAGCAATCAGCCCCAGCATTTT. Its protein product is CASSPGGDSNQPQHF. The V gene is TRBV6-5, the J gene TRBJ1-5, with D perhaps matching TRBD1 (5 bases). The CDR3 sequence is 15 residues long. CDR1 MNHEY and CDR2 SVGAGI come from the germline V gene. V dropped 6 bases and J dropped 0 bases, with 12 bases sitting between them.

The chain joins TRBV28 to TRBJ1-2, with D perhaps matching TRBD1 (6 bases). Trimming pared 8 bases from V and 8 bases from J, leaving 18 bases between. The CDR3 has 13 residues. Germline V gives CDR1 MDHEN, CDR2 SYDVKM. The CDR3 sequence: CASEVGRGYGYTF. The CDR3 nucleotides read TGTGCCAGCGAAGTAGGGAGGGGGTACGGCTACACCTTC.

The chain employs TRBV18 and TRBJ1-2, with TRBD1 identical over 9 bases. This CDR3 comprises 14 residues. Germline V lookup: CDR1 KGHSH, CDR2 LQKENI. With 2 bases clipped from V and 7 bases from J, the junction kept 5 bases outside the gene matches. In nucleotides, the CDR3 is TGTGCCAGCTCACCAAACCGGGACAGGGCTGGCTACACCTTC. This sequence encodes CASSPNRDRAGYTF.

The count of this clone is one. The V and J genes are TRBV5-1 and TRBJ1-2; the match to TRBD1 covers 7 bases. Germline-derived CDR1 and CDR2 are SGHRS and YFSETQ. The CDR3 has 14 amino acids. V trimming: 5 bases; J trimming: 4 bases; junction bases outside the gene matches: 8. The CDR3 DNA follows: TGCGCCAGCAGAGGGGAAGGGGGCCCCTATGGCTACACCTTC. Translation: CASRGEGGPYGYTF.

As regards this clone: Other DNA sequences in this sample translate to the same CDR3. The chain has TRBV24-1 and TRBJ2-2, with D tentatively TRBD1 (6 bases). Germline CDR1 and CDR2: KGHDR and SFDVKD. The V gene lost 4 bases and the J gene lost 0 bases, with 11 bases spanning the gap. The CDR3 runs to 16 residues. CDR3 residues: CATSEAGTPNTGELFF. CDR3 in DNA: TGTGCCACCAGTGAGGCCGGGACACCGAACACCGGGGAGCTGTTTTTT.

This clone came up a few times. J is TRBJ2-5 and V is TRBV2, with 10 nucleotides matching TRBD2. Germline values: CDR1 SNHLY, CDR2 FYNNEI. With 5 bases clipped from V and 5 bases from J, the junction kept 8 bases outside the gene matches. There are 15 residues in the CDR3. The CDR3: CASSFGAGGTETQYF. In nucleotides, the CDR3 is TGTGCCAGCAGTTTTGGAGCGGGAGGGACGGAGACCCAGTACTTC.

The gene calls are TRBV19 and TRBJ2-1; TRBD2 aligns across 8 bases. Trimming at V came to 6 bases and at J to 4 bases, leaving 2 bases not matched to a gene. CDR1 and CDR2 from the germline V gene are LNHDA and SQIVND (reference sequence). The CDR3 is 13 residues long. CDR3 nucleotide sequence: TGTGCCAGTAGCGGACTAGCTTACAATGAGCAGTTCTTC. Protein product: CASSGLAYNEQFF.

The chain recombines TRBV6-5 with TRBJ2-3; perhaps TRBD2 as D (6 bases). Trimming pared 5 bases from V and 2 bases from J, leaving 11 bases between. The length of the CDR3 is 14 residues. Germline V lookup: CDR1 MNHEY, CDR2 SVGAGI. CDR3 in amino acids: CASSKRANTDTQYF. Here the CDR3 DNA reads TGTGCCAGCAGTAAGCGGGCCAACACAGATACGCAGTATTTT.

The chain carries TRBV9 and TRBJ2-1, with 12 nucleotides matching TRBD2. CDR3 size: 15 residues. The J segment lost 3 bases and the V segment lost 4 bases, leaving 2 bases of the junction unmatched. Germline assignment: CDR1 SGDLS and CDR2 YYNGEE. The CDR3, as DNA: TGTGCCAGCAGCCTGGGACTAGCGGGCTACAATGAGCAGTTCTTC. This sequence encodes CASSLGLAGYNEQFF.

This clone was detected once. This chain joins TRBV24-1 and TRBJ2-7; TRBD1 agrees at 7 bases. CDR3 length equals 14 residues. Germline CDR1 reads KGHDR; CDR2 reads SFDVKD. Germline trimming cut 5 bases from V and 1 base from J; bases unmatched to any gene: 4. The CDR3 sequence: CATSGTGMSYEQYF. Here the CDR3 DNA reads TGTGCCACCAGTGGGACAGGTATGTCCTACGAGCAGTACTTC.